Described below is a single T cell receptor beta chain sequence and its context. Recipients received nonmyeloablative bone marrow transplants from related graft donors, with transient mixed chimerism. The CDR3 sequence is 14 residues long. Looked up from germline, CDR1 is MNHEY and CDR2 is SVGAGI. The V segment lost 5 bases and the J segment 3 bases; nucleotides outside the gene matches: 5. Assay: immunoSEQ multiplex PCR; the TCRdb copy retains only in-frame clones and omits some. The sample lists about 52,000 clones, 91% occurring once. These data come from a study of Tregs in tolerant kidney transplant recipients.

This chain joins TRBV6-5 and TRBJ1-1, with 8 bases aligning to TRBD1. The sample was CD8+ T cells from blood (PBMCs), taken 24 months after the transplant. This clonotype originated in a human patient who received a combined kidney and bone marrow transplant. The graft donor may account for some of the T cells. The CDR3 nucleotides read TGTGCCAGCAGTGTCGGACAGGGACACACTGAAGCTTTCTTT. Residues: CASSVGQGHTEAFF.